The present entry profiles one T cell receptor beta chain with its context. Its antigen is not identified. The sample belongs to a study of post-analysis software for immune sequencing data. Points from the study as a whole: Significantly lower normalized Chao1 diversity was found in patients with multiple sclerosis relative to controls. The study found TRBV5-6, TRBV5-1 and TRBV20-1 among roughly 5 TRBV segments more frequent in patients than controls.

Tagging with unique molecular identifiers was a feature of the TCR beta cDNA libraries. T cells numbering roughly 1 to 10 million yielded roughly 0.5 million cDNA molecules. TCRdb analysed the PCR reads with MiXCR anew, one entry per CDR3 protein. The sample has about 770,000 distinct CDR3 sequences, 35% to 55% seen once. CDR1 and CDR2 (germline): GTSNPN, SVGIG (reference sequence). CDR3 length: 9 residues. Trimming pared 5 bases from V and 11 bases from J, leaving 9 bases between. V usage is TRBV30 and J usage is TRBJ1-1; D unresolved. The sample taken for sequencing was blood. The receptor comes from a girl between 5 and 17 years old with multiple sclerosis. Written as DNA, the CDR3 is TGTGCCTGGGTCATGCGGGCTTTCTTT. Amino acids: CAWVMRAFF.